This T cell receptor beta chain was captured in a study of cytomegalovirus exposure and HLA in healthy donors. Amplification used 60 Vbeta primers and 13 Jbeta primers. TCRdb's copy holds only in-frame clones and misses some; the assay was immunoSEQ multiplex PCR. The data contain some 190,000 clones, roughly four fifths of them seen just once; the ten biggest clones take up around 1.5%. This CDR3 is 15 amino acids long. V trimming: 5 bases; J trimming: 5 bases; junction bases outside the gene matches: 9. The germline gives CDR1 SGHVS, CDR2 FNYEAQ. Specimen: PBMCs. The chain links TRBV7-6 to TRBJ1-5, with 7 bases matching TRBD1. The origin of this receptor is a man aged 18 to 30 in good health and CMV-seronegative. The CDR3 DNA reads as TGTGCCAGCAGCGCCCAACAGGGGCCACATCAGCCCCAGCATTTT. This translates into CASSAQQGPHQPQHF. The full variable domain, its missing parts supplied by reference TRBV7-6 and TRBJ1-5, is GAGVSQSPRYKVTKRGQDVALRCDPISGHVSLYWYRQALGQGPEFLTYFNYEAQQDKSGLPNDRFSAERPEGSISTLTIQRTEQRDSAMYRCASSAQQGPHQPQHFGDGTRLSIL.